This TCR beta chain derives from a study of blood T cell repertoires in COVID-19. V was clipped by 3 bases and J by 1 base, with 9 bases between them. The length of the CDR3 is 14 residues. Germline values: CDR1 MNHEY, CDR2 SMNVEV (reference sequence). Sequencing was performed with immunoSEQ multiplex PCR; in TCRdb, only in-frame clones are kept and a portion is missing. The table records tens of thousands of clones, roughly 91% of them present only once. This clone was picked up one time. The clonotype originates from a woman between 45 and 60 years old with acute COVID-19. Sequenced input: PBMCs or T cells enriched from blood (not recorded which). V gene TRBV27 combines with J gene TRBJ1-1; unclear D gene. The CDR3 sequence is CASSLRHSNTEAFF. The CDR3 DNA reads TGTGCCAGCAGTTTGCGACACTCGAACACTGAAGCTTTCTTT.